Presented here are 12 T cell receptor beta chains from one specimen sequenced in a study of a mutant IDH1 vaccine in newly diagnosed glioma. The method was immunoSEQ multiplex PCR; TCRdb's version includes in-frame clones alone and lacks a portion of them. The sample lists around 52,000 clones, 70% to 90% occurring once. Sample time point: week 5, during vaccination. The study gave 300 ug of mutant IDH1 20-mer peptide per vaccine dose, with topical imiquimod. Their recognized antigens are unknown. Sequencing was performed on PBMCs, taken from a glioma patient whose treatment included an IDH1 peptide vaccine. All receptors come from a middle-aged woman with glioma.

V gene TRBV6-1 combines with J gene TRBJ1-3; D unclear. This CDR3 spans 12 amino acids. Germline V gene data show CDR1 as MNHNS and CDR2 as SASEGT. The V end was cut by 2 bases, the J end by 4 bases, with 3 bases between. The CDR3: CASSERGNTIYF. CDR3 DNA sequence: TGTGCCAGCAGTGAACGGGGAAACACCATATATTTT.

This sequence joins TRBV15 and TRBJ2-6; TRBD2 matches 11 bases. There are 18 residues in the CDR3. Germline CDR1 and CDR2: LNHNV and YYDKDF (reference sequence). The junction had 11 bases not matched to a gene; V was cut back by 7 bases and J by 3 bases. The CDR3 sequence: CATMGGWLAGGGANVLTF. The CDR3 DNA reads TGTGCCACCATGGGAGGGTGGCTAGCGGGAGGTGGGGCCAACGTCCTGACTTTC.

This clone showed up just once. The V call is TRBV10-3, the J call TRBJ1-6, with D unresolved. CDR1 is ENHRY and CDR2 is SYGVKD in the germline V gene. V lost 7 bases to trimming and J lost 7 bases, with 11 bases between them. This CDR3 comprises 13 residues. The CDR3: CAIKGGSNSPLHF. The CDR3 DNA reads as TGTGCCATCAAAGGAGGCTCAAATTCACCCCTCCACTTT.

V is TRBV4-1 and J is TRBJ2-7, with D perhaps TRBD2 (7 bases). V was cut by 4 bases and J by 2 bases, with 15 bases left in between. The CDR3 has 15 residues. Germline CDR1 reads MGHRA; CDR2 reads YSYEKL. CDR3 region: CASSRSGTPTYEQYF. CDR3 DNA: TGCGCCAGCAGCCGAAGCGGGACACCTACCTACGAGCAGTACTTC.

The rearrangement links TRBV5-1 to TRBJ2-7; the D call may be TRBD1 or TRBD2 (5 bases each). Germline V gene sequence: CDR1 SGHRS, CDR2 YFSETQ. The V gene lost 0 bases and the J gene lost 5 bases, with 15 bases spanning the gap. This CDR3 has 15 residues. The CDR3 is CASSLEGTWLDEQYF. Here the CDR3 DNA reads TGCGCCAGCAGCTTGGAAGGGACGTGGCTGGACGAGCAGTACTTC.

The chain couples TRBV5-1 to TRBJ1-1; D gene ambiguous. CDR1 and CDR2 (germline): SGHRS, YFSETQ. This CDR3 is built from 14 residues. V shed 0 bases and J shed 5 bases, with 11 bases lying between them. This CDR3 is CASSLAGGGTEAFF. The CDR3 DNA is TGCGCCAGCAGCTTGGCGGGAGGAGGAACTGAAGCTTTCTTT.

The gene calls are TRBV27 and TRBJ1-4; no clear D gene. Germline loops: CDR1 MNHEY, CDR2 SMNVEV (reference sequence). The CDR3 runs 14 residues. Between the trimmed V and J ends, which lost 5 bases and 8 bases, there was a span of 15 bases. CDR3 amino acids: CASSPLWGGEKLFF. The CDR3 DNA follows: TGTGCCAGCAGTCCTCTATGGGGAGGAGAAAAACTGTTTTTT. Filled out from reference TRBV27 and TRBJ1-4, the complete variable domain reads EAQVTQNPRYLITVTGKKLTVTCSQNMNHEYMSWYRQDPGLGLRQIYYSMNVEVTDKGDVPEGYKVSRKEKRNFPLILESPSPNQTSLYFCASSPLWGGEKLFFGSGTQLSVL.

This rearrangement joins TRBV7-9 to TRBJ2-1; perhaps TRBD2 as D (5 bases). In germline, CDR1 is SEHNR, CDR2 FQNEAQ (reference sequence). The V and J ends lost 6 bases and 5 bases respectively, with 17 bases between them. This CDR3 comprises 15 residues. The CDR3 DNA follows: TGTGCCAGCAGTTTGTGGATGGGGAGAGACAATGAGCAGTTCTTC. It codes for CASSLWMGRDNEQFF. Full variable domain (outside the CDR3, taken from reference TRBV7-9 and TRBJ2-1): DTGVSQNPRHKITKRGQNVTFRCDPISEHNRLYWYRQTLGQGPEFLTYFQNEAQLEKSRLLSDRFSAERPKGSFSTLEIQRTEQGDSAMYLCASSLWMGRDNEQFFGPGTRLTVL.

This clone was seen just once. CDR3 residues: CASSARGTVNTGELFF. CDR3 nucleotides: TGTGCCAGCAGTGCAAGGGGGACAGTGAACACCGGGGAGCTGTTTTTT. The chain links TRBV6-1 to TRBJ2-2, with 7 bases aligning to TRBD1. The V gene's germline CDR1 is MNHNS and CDR2 SASEGT. Trimming cost V 4 bases and J 1 base; bases outside gene matches: 6. The CDR3 is made up of 16 amino acids.

This sequence joins TRBV7-9 and TRBJ1-4; D ambiguous. In germline, CDR1 is SEHNR, CDR2 FQNEAQ (reference sequence). Trimming removed 6 bases from V and 12 bases from J, with 14 bases in between. CDR3 length equals 12 residues. This CDR3 reads CASSLGYGELFF. As DNA, the CDR3 is TGTGCCAGCAGTCTTGGTTACGGGGAACTGTTTTTT.

V and J are TRBV7-6 and TRBJ2-5; the D gene is possibly TRBD1 (5 bases). The CDR3 runs 15 residues. V shed 3 bases and J shed 0 bases, with 11 bases lying between them. From germline, CDR1 is SGHVS and CDR2 FNYEAQ. DNA of the CDR3: TGTGCCAGCAGCTTGAGGCAGGGCTACCAAGAGACCCAGTACTTC. Translated: CASSLRQGYQETQYF.

This chain joins TRBV4-3 and TRBJ1-6; D is perhaps TRBD1 (5 bases). With 4 bases removed from V and 13 bases from J, the gap between germline ends came to 23 bases. Germline CDR1 and CDR2: LGHNA and YSLEER. There are 16 residues in the CDR3. The CDR3: CASSLLSGTPSVPLHF. The CDR3 coding sequence is TGCGCCAGCAGCCTTCTGTCAGGGACTCCTTCTGTGCCCCTCCACTTT.